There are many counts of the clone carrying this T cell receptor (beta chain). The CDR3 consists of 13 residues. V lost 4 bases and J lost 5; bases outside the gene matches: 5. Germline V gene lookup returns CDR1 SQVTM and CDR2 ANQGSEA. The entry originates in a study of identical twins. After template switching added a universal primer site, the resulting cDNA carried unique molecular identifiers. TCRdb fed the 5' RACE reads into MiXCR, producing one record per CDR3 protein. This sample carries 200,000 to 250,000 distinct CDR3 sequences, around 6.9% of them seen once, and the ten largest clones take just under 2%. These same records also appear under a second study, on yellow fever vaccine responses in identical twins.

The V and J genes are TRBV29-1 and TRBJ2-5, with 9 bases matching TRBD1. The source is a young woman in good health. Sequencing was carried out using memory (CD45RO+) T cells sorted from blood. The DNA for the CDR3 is TGCAGCGTTGCAACAGGGGGCTGGGAGACCCAGTACTTC. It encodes CSVATGGWETQYF.